What follows describes a single T cell receptor (beta chain). V lost 2 bases and J lost 3; bases outside the gene matches: 7. The V gene's germline CDR1 is MDHEN and CDR2 SYDVKM. CDR3 length: 15 amino acids. Per sorted-subset replicate PCR, input was approximately 0.2 ug DNA, representing 30,000 to 35,000 T cell genomes. Sequencing was performed with immunoSEQ multiplex PCR; in TCRdb, only in-frame clones are kept and a portion is missing. The repertoire consists of around 1,900,000 clones, with just over 90% occurring once and the leading ten covering under 2%. This sample is part of a study of shared clonotypes between healthy human individuals. The wider study: Two women and three men aged 18 to 49 served as donors.

Cells designated naive CD8 were CD45RO-negative and were positively selected for CCR7, with terminally differentiated effector memory CD45RA+ cells excluded. The chain recombines TRBV28 with TRBJ2-7; TRBD1 matches 7 bases. The source material was naive CD8+ T cells from PBMCs. The clonotype originates from a man aged 18 to 29 in good health. Some clones in this sample may be carry-over from other donors' samples. The CDR3 spells CASSLEMGQHYEQYF. The CDR3 DNA reads TGTGCCAGCAGTTTAGAGATGGGACAGCACTACGAGCAGTACTTC.